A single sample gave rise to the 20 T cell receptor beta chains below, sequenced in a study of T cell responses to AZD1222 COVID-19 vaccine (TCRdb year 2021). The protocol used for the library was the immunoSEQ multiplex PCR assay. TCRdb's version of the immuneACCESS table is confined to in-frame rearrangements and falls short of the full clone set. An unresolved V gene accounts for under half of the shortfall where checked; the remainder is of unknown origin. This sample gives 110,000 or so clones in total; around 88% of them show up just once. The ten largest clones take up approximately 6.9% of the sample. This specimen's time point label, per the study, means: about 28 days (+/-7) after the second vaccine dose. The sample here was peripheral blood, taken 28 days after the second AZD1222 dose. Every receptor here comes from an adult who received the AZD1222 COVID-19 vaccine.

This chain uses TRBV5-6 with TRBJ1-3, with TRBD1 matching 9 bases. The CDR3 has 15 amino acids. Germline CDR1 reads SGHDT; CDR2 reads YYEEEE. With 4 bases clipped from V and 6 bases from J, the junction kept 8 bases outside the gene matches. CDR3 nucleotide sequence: TGTGCCAGCAGCGCTGGACAGGGGTTCGTAAACACCATATATTTT. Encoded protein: CASSAGQGFVNTIYF.

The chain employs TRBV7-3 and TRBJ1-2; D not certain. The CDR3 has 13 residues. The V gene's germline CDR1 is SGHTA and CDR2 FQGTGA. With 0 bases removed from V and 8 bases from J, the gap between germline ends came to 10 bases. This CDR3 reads CASSLTGSGGYTF. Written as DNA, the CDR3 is TGTGCCAGCAGCTTAACAGGTTCTGGGGGCTACACCTTC.

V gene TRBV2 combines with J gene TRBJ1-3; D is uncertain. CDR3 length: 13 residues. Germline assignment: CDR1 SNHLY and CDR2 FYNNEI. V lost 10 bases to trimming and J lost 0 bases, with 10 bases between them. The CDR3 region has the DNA TGTGCCATTGACACGAGCTCTGGAAACACCATATATTTT. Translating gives CAIDTSSGNTIYF. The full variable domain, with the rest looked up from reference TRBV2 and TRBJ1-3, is EPEVTQTPSHQVTQMGQEVILRCVPISNHLYFYWYRQILGQKVEFLVSFYNNEISEKSEIFDDQFSVERPDGSNFTLKIRSTKLEDSAMYFCAIDTSSGNTIYFGEGSWLTVV.

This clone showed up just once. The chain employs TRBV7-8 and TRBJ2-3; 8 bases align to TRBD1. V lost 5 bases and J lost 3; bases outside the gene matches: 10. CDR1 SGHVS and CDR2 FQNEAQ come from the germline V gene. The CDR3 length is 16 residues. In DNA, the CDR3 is TGTGCCAGCAGCGAAGCAGGGGGCGGTAGGACAGATACGCAGTATTTT. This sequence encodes CASSEAGGGRTDTQYF. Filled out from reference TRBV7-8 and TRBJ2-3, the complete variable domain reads GAGVSQSPRYKVAKRGQDVALRCDPISGHVSLFWYQQALGQGPEFLTYFQNEAQLDKSGLPSDRFFAERPEGSVSTLKIQRTQQEDSAVYLCASSEAGGGRTDTQYFGPGTRLTVL.

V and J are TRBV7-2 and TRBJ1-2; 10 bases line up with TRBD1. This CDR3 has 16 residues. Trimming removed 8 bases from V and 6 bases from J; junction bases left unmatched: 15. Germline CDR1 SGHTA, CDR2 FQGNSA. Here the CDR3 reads CASGTPHRQGADGYTF. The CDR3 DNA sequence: TGTGCCAGCGGCACACCACACAGACAGGGGGCAGATGGCTACACCTTC.

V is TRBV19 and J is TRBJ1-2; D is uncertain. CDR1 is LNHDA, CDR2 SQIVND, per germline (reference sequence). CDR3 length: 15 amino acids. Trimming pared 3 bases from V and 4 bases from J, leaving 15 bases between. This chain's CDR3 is CASSIGSPILYGYTF. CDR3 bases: TGTGCCAGTAGTATTGGCAGTCCAATACTCTATGGCTACACCTTC. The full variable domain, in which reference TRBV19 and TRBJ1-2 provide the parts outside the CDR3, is DGGITQSPKYLFRKEGQNVTLSCEQNLNHDAMYWYRQDPGQGLRLIYYSQIVNDFQKGDIAEGYSVSREKKESFPLTVTSAQKNPTAFYLCASSIGSPILYGYTFGSGTRLTVV.

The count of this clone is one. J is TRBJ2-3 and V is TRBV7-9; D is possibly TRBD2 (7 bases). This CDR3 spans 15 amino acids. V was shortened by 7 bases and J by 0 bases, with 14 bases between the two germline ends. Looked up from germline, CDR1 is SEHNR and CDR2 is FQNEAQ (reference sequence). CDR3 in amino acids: CASTLGGASTDTQYF. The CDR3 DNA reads TGTGCCAGCACCTTGGGGGGGGCTAGCACAGATACGCAGTATTTT.

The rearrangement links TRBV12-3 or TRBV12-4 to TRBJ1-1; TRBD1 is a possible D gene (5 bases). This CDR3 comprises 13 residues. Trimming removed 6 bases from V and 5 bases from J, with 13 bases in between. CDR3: CASRIQESTEAFF. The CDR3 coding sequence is TGTGCCAGCAGGATACAGGAGTCAACTGAAGCTTTCTTT.

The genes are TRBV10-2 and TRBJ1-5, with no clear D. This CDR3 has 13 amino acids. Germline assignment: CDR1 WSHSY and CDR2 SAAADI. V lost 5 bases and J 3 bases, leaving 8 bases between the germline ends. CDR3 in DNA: TGCGCCAGCAGTCCAGGAGACAATCAGCCCCAGCATTTT. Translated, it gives CASSPGDNQPQHF.

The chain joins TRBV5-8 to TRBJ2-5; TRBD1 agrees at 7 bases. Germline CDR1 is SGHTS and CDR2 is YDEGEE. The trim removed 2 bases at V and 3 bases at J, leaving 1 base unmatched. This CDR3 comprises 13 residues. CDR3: CASSFGTEETQYF. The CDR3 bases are TGTGCCAGCAGCTTTGGGACAGAAGAGACCCAGTACTTC.

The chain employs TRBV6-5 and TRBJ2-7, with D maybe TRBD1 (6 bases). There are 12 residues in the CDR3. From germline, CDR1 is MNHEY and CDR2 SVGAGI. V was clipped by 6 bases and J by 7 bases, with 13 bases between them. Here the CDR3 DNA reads TGTGCCAGCAGAACAGGGATGTGGGAGCAGTACTTC. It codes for CASRTGMWEQYF.

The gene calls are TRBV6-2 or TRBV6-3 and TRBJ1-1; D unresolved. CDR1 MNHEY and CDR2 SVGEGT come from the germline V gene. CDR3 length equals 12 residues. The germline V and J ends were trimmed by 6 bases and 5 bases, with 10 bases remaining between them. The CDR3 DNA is TGTGCCAGCAGCGACTGGAGGACTGAAGCTTTCTTT. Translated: CASSDWRTEAFF.

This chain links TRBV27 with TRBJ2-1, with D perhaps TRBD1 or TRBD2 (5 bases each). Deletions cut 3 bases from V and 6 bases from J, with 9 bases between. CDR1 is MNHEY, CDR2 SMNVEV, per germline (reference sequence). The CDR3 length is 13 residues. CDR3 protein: CASSFGASNEQFF. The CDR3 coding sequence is TGTGCCAGCAGTTTCGGGGCCTCCAATGAGCAGTTCTTC.

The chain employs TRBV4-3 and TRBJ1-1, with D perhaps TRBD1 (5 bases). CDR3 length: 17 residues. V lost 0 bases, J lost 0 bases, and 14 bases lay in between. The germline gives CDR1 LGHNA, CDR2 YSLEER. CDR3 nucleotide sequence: TGCGCCAGCAGCCAAGAGCAGGGACGGCTCATGAACACTGAAGCTTTCTTT. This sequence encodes CASSQEQGRLMNTEAFF.

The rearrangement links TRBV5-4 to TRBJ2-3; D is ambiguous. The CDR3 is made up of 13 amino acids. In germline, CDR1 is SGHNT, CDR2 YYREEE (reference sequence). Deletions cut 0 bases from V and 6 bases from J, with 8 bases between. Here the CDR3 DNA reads TGTGCCAGCAGCTTGGACCAGTCGGATACGCAGTATTTT. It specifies CASSLDQSDTQYF.

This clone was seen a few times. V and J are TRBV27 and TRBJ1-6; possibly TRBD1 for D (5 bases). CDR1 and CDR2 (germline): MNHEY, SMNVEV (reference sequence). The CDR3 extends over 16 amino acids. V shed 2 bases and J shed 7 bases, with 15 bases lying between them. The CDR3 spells CASSLGRQTINSPLHF. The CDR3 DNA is TGTGCCAGCAGTTTAGGGAGACAGACTATCAATTCACCCCTCCACTTT.

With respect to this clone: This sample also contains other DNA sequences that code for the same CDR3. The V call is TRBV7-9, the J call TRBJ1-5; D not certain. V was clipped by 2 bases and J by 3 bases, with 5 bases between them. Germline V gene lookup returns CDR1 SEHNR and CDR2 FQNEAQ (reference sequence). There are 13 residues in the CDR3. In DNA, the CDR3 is TGTGCCAGCAGCTTAACATCCAATCAGCCCCAGCATTTT. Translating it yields CASSLTSNQPQHF.

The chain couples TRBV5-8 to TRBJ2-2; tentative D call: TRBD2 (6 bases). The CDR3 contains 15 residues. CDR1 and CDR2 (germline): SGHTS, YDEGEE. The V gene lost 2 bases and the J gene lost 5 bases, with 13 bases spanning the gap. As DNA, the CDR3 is TGTGCCAGCAGCTTTTCGTGGGGGAGGACCGGGGAGCTGTTTTTT. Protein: CASSFSWGRTGELFF.

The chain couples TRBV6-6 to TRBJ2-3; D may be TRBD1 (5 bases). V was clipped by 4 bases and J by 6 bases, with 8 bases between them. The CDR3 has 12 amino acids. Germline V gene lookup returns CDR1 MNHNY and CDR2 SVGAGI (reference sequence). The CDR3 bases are TGTGCCAGCAGTTTTGGGGCGGATACGCAGTATTTT. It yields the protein CASSFGADTQYF.

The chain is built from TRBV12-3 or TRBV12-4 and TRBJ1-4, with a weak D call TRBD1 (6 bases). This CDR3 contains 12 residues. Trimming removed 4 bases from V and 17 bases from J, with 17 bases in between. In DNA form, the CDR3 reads TGTGCCAGCAGTTCTAGCACCCGGGACATATTTTTT. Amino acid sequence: CASSSSTRDIFF.